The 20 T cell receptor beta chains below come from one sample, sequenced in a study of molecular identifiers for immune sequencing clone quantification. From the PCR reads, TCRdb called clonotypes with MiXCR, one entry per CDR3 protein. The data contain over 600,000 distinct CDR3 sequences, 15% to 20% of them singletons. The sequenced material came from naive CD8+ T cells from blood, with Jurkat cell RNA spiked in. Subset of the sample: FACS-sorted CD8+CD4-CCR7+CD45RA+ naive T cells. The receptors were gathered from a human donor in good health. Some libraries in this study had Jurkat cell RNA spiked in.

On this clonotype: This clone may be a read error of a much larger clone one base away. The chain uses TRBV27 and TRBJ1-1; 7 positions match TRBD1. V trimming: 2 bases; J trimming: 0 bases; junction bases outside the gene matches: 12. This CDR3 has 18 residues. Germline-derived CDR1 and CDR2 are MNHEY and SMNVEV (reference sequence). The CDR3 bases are TGTGCCAGCAGTTTACACAGGGGTCTCCCGGGGATGAACACTGAAGCTTTCTTT. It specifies CASSLHRGLPGMNTEAFF.

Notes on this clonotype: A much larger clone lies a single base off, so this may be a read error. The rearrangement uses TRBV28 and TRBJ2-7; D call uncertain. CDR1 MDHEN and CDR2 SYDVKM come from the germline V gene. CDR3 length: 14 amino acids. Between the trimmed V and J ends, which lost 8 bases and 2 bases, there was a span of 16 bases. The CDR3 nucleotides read TGTGCCAGCGACGCCACCCCCCTAGCCTACGAGCAGTACTTC. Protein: CASDATPLAYEQYF.

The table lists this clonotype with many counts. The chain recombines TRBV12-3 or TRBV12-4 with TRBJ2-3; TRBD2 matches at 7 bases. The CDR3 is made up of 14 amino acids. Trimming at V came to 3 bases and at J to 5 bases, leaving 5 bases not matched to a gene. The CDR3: CASSFSGPVDTQYF. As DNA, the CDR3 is TGTGCCAGCAGTTTTAGCGGGCCTGTAGATACGCAGTATTTT.

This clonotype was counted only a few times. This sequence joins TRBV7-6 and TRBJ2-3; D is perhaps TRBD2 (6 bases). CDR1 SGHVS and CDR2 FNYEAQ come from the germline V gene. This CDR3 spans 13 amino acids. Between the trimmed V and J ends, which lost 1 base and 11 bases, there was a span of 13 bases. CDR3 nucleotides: TGTGCCAGCAGCTTAGGATGGGGGGACCTGCAGTATTTT. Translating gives CASSLGWGDLQYF.

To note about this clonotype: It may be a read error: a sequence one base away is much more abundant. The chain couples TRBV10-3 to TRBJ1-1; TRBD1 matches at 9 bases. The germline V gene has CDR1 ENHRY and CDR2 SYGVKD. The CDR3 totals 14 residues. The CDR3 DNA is TGTGTCATCAGTGAGGGGACAGGGTACACTGAAGCTTTCTTT. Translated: CVISEGTGYTEAFF.

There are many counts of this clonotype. CDR3 sequence (DNA): TGTGCCAGCAGCTCGACTAGCGGGAGTGCCGAGCAGTACTTC. This codes for CASSSTSGSAEQYF. V and J are TRBV5-4 and TRBJ2-7; TRBD2 matches at 12 bases. The CDR3 covers 14 residues. With V trimmed by 3 bases and J by 6 bases, 4 bases remained unmatched. From germline, CDR1 is SGHNT and CDR2 YYREEE (reference sequence).

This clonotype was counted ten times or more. In DNA, the CDR3 is TGTGCCAGCAGTTCCTTAGGCACAGATACGCAGTATTTT. Its protein product is CASSSLGTDTQYF. The chain couples TRBV6-6 to TRBJ2-3; D is unresolved. This CDR3 has 13 amino acids. V was clipped by 4 bases and J by 1 base, with 6 bases between them. Germline V gene data show CDR1 as MNHNY and CDR2 as SVGAGI (reference sequence).

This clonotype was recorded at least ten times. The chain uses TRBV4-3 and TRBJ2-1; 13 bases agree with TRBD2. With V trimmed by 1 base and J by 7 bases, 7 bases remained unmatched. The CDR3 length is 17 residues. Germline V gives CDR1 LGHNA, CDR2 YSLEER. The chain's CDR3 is CASSQGRTSGRYNEQFF. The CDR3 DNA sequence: TGCGCCAGCAGCCAAGGCAGGACTAGCGGGAGATATAATGAGCAGTTCTTC.

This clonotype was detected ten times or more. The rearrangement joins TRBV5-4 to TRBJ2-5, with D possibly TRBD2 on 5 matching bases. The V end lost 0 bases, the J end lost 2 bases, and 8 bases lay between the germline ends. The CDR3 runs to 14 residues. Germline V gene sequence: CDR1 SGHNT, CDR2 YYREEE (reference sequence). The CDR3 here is CASSLVGDQETQYF. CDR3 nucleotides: TGTGCCAGCAGCTTGGTCGGGGATCAAGAGACCCAGTACTTC.

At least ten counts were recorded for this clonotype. The CDR3 loop reads CAISGVISEGEQYF. The CDR3 region has the DNA TGTGCCATCAGTGGAGTTATTTCGGAGGGCGAGCAGTACTTC. V and J are TRBV10-3 and TRBJ2-7; a possible D gene is TRBD2 (6 bases). The CDR3 runs 14 residues. CDR1 is ENHRY and CDR2 is SYGVKD in the germline V gene. V lost 4 bases to trimming and J lost 6 bases, with 16 bases between them.

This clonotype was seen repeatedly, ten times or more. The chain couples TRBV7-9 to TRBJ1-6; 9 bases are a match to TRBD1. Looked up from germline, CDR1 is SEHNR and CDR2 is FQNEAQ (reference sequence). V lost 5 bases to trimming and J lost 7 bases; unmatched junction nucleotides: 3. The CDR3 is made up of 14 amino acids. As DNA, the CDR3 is TGTGCCAGCAGCGGGGGACAGGGAAATTCACCCCTCCACTTT. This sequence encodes CASSGGQGNSPLHF.

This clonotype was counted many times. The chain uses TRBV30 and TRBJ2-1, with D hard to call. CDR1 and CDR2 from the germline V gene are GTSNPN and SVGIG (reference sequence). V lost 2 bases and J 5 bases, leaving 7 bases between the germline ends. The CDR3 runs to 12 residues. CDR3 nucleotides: TGTGCCTGGAGTCCCCTTGACAATGAGCAGTTCTTC. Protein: CAWSPLDNEQFF.

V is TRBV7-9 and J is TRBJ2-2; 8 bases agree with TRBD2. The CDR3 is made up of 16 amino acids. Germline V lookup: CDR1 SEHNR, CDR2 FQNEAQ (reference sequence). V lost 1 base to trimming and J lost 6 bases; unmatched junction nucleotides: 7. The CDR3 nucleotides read TGTGCCAGCAGCTTAGGCAGCGGGGGTAACGCCGGGGAGCTGTTTTTT. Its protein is CASSLGSGGNAGELFF.

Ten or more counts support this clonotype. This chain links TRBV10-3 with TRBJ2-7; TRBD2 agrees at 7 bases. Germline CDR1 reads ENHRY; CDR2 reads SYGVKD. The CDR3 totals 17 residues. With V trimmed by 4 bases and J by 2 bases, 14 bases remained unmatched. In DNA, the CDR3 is TGTGCCATCAGTGTCATCCCCGGGGGAGGGCAAGCCTACGAGCAGTACTTC. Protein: CAISVIPGGGQAYEQYF.

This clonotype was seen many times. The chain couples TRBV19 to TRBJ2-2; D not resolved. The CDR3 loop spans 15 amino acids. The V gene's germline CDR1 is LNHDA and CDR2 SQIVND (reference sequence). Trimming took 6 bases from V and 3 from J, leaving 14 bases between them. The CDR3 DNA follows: TGTGCCAGTAGGAAGGGCACAAGGGACACCGGGGAGCTGTTTTTT. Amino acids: CASRKGTRDTGELFF.

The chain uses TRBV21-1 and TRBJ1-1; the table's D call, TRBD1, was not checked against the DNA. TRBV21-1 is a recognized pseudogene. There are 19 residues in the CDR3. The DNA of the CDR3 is TGTGCCAGCAGCAAAGTTGACCTGGGACAGGGAAGCGTGAACACTGAAGCTTTCTTT. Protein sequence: CASSKVDLGQGSVNTEAFF.

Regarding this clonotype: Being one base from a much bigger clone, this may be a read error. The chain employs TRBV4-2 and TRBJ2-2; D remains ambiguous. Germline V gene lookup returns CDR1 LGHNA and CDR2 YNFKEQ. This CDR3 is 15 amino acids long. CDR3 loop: CASSQSAVNTRELFF. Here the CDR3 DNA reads TGTGCCAGCAGCCAATCAGCCGTAAACACCAGGGAGCTGTTTTTT.

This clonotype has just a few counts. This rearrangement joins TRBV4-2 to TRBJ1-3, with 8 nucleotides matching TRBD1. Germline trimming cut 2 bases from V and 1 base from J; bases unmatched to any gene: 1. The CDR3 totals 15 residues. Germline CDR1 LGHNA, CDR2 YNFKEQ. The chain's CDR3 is CASSQRQGSGNTIYF. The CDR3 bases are TGTGCCAGCAGCCAAAGACAGGGGTCTGGAAACACCATATATTTT.

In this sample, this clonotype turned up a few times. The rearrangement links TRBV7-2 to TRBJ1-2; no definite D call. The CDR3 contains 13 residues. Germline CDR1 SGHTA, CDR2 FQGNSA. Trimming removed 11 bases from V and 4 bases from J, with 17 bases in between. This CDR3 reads CAGEGIKSYGYTF. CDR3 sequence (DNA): TGTGCCGGGGAGGGTATAAAGAGCTATGGCTACACCTTC.

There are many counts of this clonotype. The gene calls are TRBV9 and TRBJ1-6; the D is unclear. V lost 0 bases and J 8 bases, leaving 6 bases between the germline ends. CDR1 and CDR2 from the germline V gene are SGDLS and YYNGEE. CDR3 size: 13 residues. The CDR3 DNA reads TGTGCCAGCAGCGTAGTTTCGGATTCACCCCTCCACTTT. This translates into CASSVVSDSPLHF.